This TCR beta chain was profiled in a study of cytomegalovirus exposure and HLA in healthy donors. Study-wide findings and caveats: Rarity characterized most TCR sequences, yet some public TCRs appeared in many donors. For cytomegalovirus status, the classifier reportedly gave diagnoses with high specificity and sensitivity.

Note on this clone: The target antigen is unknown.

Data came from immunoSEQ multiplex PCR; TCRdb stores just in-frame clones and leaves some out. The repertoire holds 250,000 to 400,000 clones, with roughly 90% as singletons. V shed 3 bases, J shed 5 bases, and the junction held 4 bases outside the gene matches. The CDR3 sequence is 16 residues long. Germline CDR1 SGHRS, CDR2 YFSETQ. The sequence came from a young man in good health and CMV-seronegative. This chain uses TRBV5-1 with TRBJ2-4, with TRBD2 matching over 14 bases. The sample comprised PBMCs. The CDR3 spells CASSWTGLAGENIQYF. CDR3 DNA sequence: TGCGCCAGCAGCTGGACGGGACTAGCGGGGGAAAACATTCAGTACTTC.